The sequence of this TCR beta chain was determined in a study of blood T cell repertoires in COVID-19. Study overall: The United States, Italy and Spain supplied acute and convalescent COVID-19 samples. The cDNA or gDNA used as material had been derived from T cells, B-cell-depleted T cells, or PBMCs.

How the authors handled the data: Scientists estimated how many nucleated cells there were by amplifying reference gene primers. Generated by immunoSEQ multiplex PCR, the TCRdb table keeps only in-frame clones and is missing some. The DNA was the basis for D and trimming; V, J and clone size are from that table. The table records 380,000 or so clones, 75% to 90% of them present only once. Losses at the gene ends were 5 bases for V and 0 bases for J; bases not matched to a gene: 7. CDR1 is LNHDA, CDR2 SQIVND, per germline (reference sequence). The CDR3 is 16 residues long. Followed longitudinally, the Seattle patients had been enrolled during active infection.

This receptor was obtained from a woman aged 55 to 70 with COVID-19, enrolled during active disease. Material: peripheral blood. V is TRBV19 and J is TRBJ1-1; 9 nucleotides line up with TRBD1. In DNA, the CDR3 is TGTGCCAGTAGTCTGGGGACAGGGTACCTGAACACTGAAGCTTTCTTT. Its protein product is CASSLGTGYLNTEAFF.